The 29 T cell receptor beta chains given below trace back to one sample, sequenced in a study of cytomegalovirus exposure and HLA in healthy donors. PCR amplification relied on 60 Vbeta primers (plus 13 Jbeta primers). The protocol was immunoSEQ multiplex PCR, while the TCRdb copy is restricted to in-frame clones and leaves out a portion. In the table there are about 100,000 clones, around 67% of which are singletons. The specimen sequenced was PBMCs. These receptors originate from a woman aged 35 to 49 in good health and CMV-seropositive.

This clone was observed once. The J gene is TRBJ2-5, the V gene TRBV5-6, with a weak D call TRBD2 (6 bases). V shed 4 bases and J shed 5 bases, with 15 bases lying between them. The CDR3 is made up of 14 amino acids. The V gene's germline CDR1 is SGHDT and CDR2 YYEEEE. The CDR3 region has the DNA TGTGCCAGCAGCCCGCCGTCAGGGAGGGAGACCCAGTACTTC. As protein: CASSPPSGRETQYF.

This clone was counted between two and nine times. The gene calls are TRBV9 and TRBJ2-3, with D possibly matching TRBD1 (6 bases). The V end was cut by 5 bases, the J end by 3 bases, with 16 bases between. Germline assignment: CDR1 SGDLS and CDR2 YYNGEE. The CDR3 extends over 15 amino acids. CDR3 region: CASSPTGGRTDTQYF. CDR3 bases: TGTGCCAGCAGTCCGACAGGAGGTAGGACAGATACGCAGTATTTT.

The chain has TRBV4-1 and TRBJ2-2; TRBD2 aligns across 13 bases. CDR3 length equals 18 residues. Trimming took 1 base from V and 5 from J; bases not matched to a gene: 7. Germline CDR1 reads MGHRA; CDR2 reads YSYEKL. CDR3 region: CASSQGHGLAGVTGELFF. The CDR3 DNA is TGCGCCAGCAGCCAAGGCCACGGACTAGCGGGGGTTACCGGGGAGCTGTTTTTT.

V usage is TRBV27 and J usage is TRBJ1-5; 8 bases fit TRBD1. Germline loops: CDR1 MNHEY, CDR2 SMNVEV (reference sequence). The V segment lost 3 bases and the J segment 3 bases; nucleotides outside the gene matches: 10. This CDR3 contains 17 residues. The CDR3 here is CASSLSNRGTLNQPQHF. CDR3 DNA sequence: TGTGCCAGCAGTTTGTCAAACAGGGGGACCCTCAATCAGCCCCAGCATTTT.

The chain links TRBV5-1 to TRBJ1-5; no firm D call. Germline lookup yields CDR1 SGHRS and CDR2 YFSETQ. With 3 bases removed from V and 1 base from J, the gap between germline ends came to 11 bases. The CDR3 runs to 15 residues. For the CDR3, the DNA is TGCGCCAGCAGCTCCCTCGGGGAGAGCAATCAGCCCCAGCATTTT. Its protein is CASSSLGESNQPQHF.

This clone was recorded a few times. V gene TRBV18 combines with J gene TRBJ2-5; maybe TRBD1 (5 bases). Between the trimmed V and J ends, which lost 3 bases and 5 bases, there was a span of 13 bases. CDR1 KGHSH and CDR2 LQKENI come from the germline V gene. The CDR3 runs to 14 residues. CDR3: CASSPVWGGETQYF. The CDR3 DNA reads TGTGCCAGCTCACCCGTATGGGGCGGCGAGACCCAGTACTTC.

CDR3 bases: TGCGCCAGCAAGCAAGACTCTGGAAACACCATATATTTT. This sequence encodes CASKQDSGNTIYF. The rearrangement uses TRBV5-1 and TRBJ1-3; D is unresolved. The CDR3 runs to 13 residues. Germline CDR1 is SGHRS and CDR2 is YFSETQ. Trimming shortened V by 6 bases and J by 0 bases, and 7 bases separated the two germline ends.

The chain joins TRBV29-1 to TRBJ2-1; TRBD2 might be the D (6 bases). This CDR3 is built from 16 residues. V was pared by 7 bases and J by 0 bases, with 19 bases between. The V gene's germline CDR1 is SQVTM and CDR2 ANQGSEA. The CDR3 loop reads CSAPPAGISSYNEQFF. The CDR3 DNA reads TGCAGCGCTCCCCCAGCGGGCATCAGCTCCTACAATGAGCAGTTCTTC.

The gene calls are TRBV29-1 and TRBJ2-3, with a weak D call TRBD1 (6 bases). Looked up from germline, CDR1 is SQVTM and CDR2 is ANQGSEA. This CDR3 spans 15 amino acids. V lost 0 bases, J lost 4 bases, and 14 bases lay in between. CDR3 protein: CSVEEPSRGPDTQYF. CDR3 coding DNA: TGCAGCGTTGAAGAGCCCTCCAGGGGCCCAGATACGCAGTATTTT.

This chain links TRBV7-2 with TRBJ2-7; 8 bases are shared with TRBD1. Germline lookup yields CDR1 SGHTA and CDR2 FQGNSA. CDR3 length equals 15 residues. Losses at the gene ends were 5 bases for V and 4 bases for J; bases not matched to a gene: 10. The CDR3 spells CASSTHPGGAYEQYF. CDR3 coding DNA: TGTGCCAGCAGCACCCATCCAGGGGGCGCTTACGAGCAGTACTTC.

This chain joins TRBV4-3 and TRBJ1-4; TRBD1 matches 7 bases. Per the germline V gene, CDR1 is LGHNA and CDR2 is YSLEER. The V gene end was trimmed by 3 bases and the J gene end by 5 bases; junction bases not matched to a gene: 12. This CDR3 spans 17 amino acids. This CDR3 reads CASSQARGTALNEKLFF. CDR3 in DNA: TGCGCCAGCAGCCAGGCCCGCGGGACAGCACTAAATGAAAAACTGTTTTTT.

This chain joins TRBV2 and TRBJ2-2, with 11 bases lining up with TRBD1. V shed 3 bases, J shed 6 bases, and the junction held 6 bases outside the gene matches. This CDR3 has 16 residues. Germline-derived CDR1 and CDR2 are SNHLY and FYNNEI. The CDR3 sequence is CASSDRDRGIAGELFF. In nucleotides, the CDR3 is TGTGCCAGCAGTGACCGGGACAGGGGGATAGCCGGGGAGCTGTTTTTT. Full variable domain (rest looked up from reference TRBV2 and TRBJ2-2): EPEVTQTPSHQVTQMGQEVILRCVPISNHLYFYWYRQILGQKVEFLVSFYNNEISEKSEIFDDQFSVERPDGSNFTLKIRSTKLEDSAMYFCASSDRDRGIAGELFFGEGSRLTVL.

The CDR3: CASSQESGQGSSPLHF. In DNA, the CDR3 is TGCGCCAGCAGCCAAGAATCTGGACAGGGGAGTTCACCCCTCCACTTT. The chain has TRBV4-1 and TRBJ1-6; 9 bases line up with TRBD1. The CDR3 has 16 amino acids. Per germline, CDR1 MGHRA and CDR2 YSYEKL. Trimming took 0 bases from V and 9 from J; bases not matched to a gene: 6.

This clone has just one count. The V and J genes are TRBV7-9 and TRBJ1-2, with D possibly matching TRBD1 (5 bases). The germline CDR1 and CDR2 sequences are SEHNR and FQNEAQ (reference sequence). V lost 5 bases, J lost 4 bases, and 8 bases lay in between. The CDR3 loop spans 12 amino acids. CDR3 sequence: CASSLGGYGYTF. DNA of the CDR3: TGTGCCAGCAGCCTCGGGGGCTATGGCTACACCTTC.

The V gene is TRBV5-1, the J gene TRBJ2-2; 11 nucleotides line up with TRBD2. Per germline, CDR1 SGHRS and CDR2 YFSETQ. V shed 4 bases and J 7 bases; nucleotides not matched to a gene: 12. The CDR3 totals 17 residues. The CDR3 DNA follows: TGCGCCAGCAGCACTAACGTAGCGGGGGGGCCAGGCGGGGAGCTGTTTTTT. Protein product: CASSTNVAGGPGGELFF.

The chain couples TRBV27 to TRBJ2-7; 11 nucleotides line up with TRBD1. The CDR3 is 15 amino acids. Trimming removed 4 bases from V and 3 bases from J; junction bases left unmatched: 5. Germline V gene lookup returns CDR1 MNHEY and CDR2 SMNVEV (reference sequence). CDR3 sequence (DNA): TGTGCCAGCAGTTCCCGGACAGGGGGCGGCTACGAGCAGTACTTC. It codes for CASSSRTGGGYEQYF.

V and J are TRBV7-9 and TRBJ2-7; D perhaps matches TRBD2 (6 bases). CDR1 and CDR2 from the germline V gene are SEHNR and FQNEAQ (reference sequence). Trimming removed 5 bases from V and 0 bases from J, with 11 bases in between. The CDR3 has 14 amino acids. DNA of the CDR3: TGTGCCAGCAGCGCCATGGGGGGCTCCTACGAGCAGTACTTC. Translated: CASSAMGGSYEQYF.

The chain joins TRBV30 to TRBJ1-6; D perhaps matches TRBD1 (5 bases). Germline V gene lookup returns CDR1 GTSNPN and CDR2 SVGIG (reference sequence). The CDR3 is made up of 14 amino acids. The germline V and J ends were trimmed by 0 bases and 7 bases, with 10 bases remaining between them. The CDR3 bases are TGTGCCTGGAGTGTAACGACAGCGAATTCACCCCTCCACTTT. Residues: CAWSVTTANSPLHF.

This clone was detected only a few times. The chain is built from TRBV5-6 and TRBJ2-5; TRBD1 matches at 8 bases. This CDR3 comprises 13 residues. CDR1 and CDR2 (germline): SGHDT, YYEEEE. V was pared by 2 bases and J by 4 bases, with 1 base of the junction left unmatched. CDR3 sequence: CASSFDRGETQYF. The CDR3 DNA reads as TGTGCCAGCAGCTTTGACAGGGGAGAGACCCAGTACTTC.

The chain couples TRBV4-1 to TRBJ1-4; no clear D. Trimming removed 1 base at V and 0 bases at J, with 3 bases between. CDR3 length: 14 amino acids. Germline CDR1 MGHRA, CDR2 YSYEKL. The CDR3: CASSQAPTNEKLFF. DNA for the CDR3: TGCGCCAGCAGCCAAGCTCCAACTAATGAAAAACTGTTTTTT.

The CDR3 DNA follows: TGTGCCAGCAGGGCAGATACCTACGAGCAGTACTTC. This gives the protein CASRADTYEQYF. The genes are TRBV2 and TRBJ2-7; D remains unclear. This CDR3 contains 12 residues. Trimming left V 6 bases short and J 2 bases short, with 8 bases between. Germline CDR1 SNHLY, CDR2 FYNNEI. The variable domain in full, with the rest retrieved from reference TRBV2 and TRBJ2-7, is EPEVTQTPSHQVTQMGQEVILRCVPISNHLYFYWYRQILGQKVEFLVSFYNNEISEKSEIFDDQFSVERPDGSNFTLKIRSTKLEDSAMYFCASRADTYEQYFGPGTRLTVT.

In nucleotides, the CDR3 is TGTGCCAGCAGTCTGACTAGCACAGATACGCAGTATTTT. Translation: CASSLTSTDTQYF. The chain joins TRBV25-1 to TRBJ2-3; D is uncertain. V lost 5 bases to trimming and J lost 0 bases, with 6 bases between them. Germline CDR1 MGHDK, CDR2 SYGVNS. The CDR3 is 13 residues long.

The chain joins TRBV6-5 to TRBJ1-6, with D perhaps matching TRBD1 (5 bases). Trimming shortened V by 8 bases and J by 9 bases, and 20 bases separated the two germline ends. The CDR3 covers 15 residues. CDR1 and CDR2 (germline): MNHEY, SVGAGI. The CDR3 DNA is TGTGCCAGCCGATCCGGGACTCACCATGGTTCACCCCTCCACTTT. Protein product: CASRSGTHHGSPLHF.

The V gene is TRBV2, the J gene TRBJ2-7; tentative D call: TRBD2 (5 bases). V lost 10 bases to trimming and J lost 2 bases, with 15 bases between them. Germline-derived CDR1 and CDR2 are SNHLY and FYNNEI. CDR3 size: 13 residues. The CDR3 loop is CAKSRAGAYEQYF. In DNA form, the CDR3 reads TGTGCCAAATCGAGGGCAGGTGCCTACGAGCAGTACTTC.

The chain combines TRBV5-1 with TRBJ2-5; TRBD2 matches 9 bases. The CDR3 loop spans 16 amino acids. The J segment lost 5 bases and the V segment lost 2 bases, leaving 10 bases of the junction unmatched. The germline gives CDR1 SGHRS, CDR2 YFSETQ. Written as DNA, the CDR3 is TGCGCCAGCAGCTTTTCTGGCGGGGGGGCCCCTGAGACCCAGTACTTC. This sequence encodes CASSFSGGGAPETQYF. Using reference TRBV5-1 and TRBJ2-5 for the parts outside the CDR3, the full variable domain is KAGVTQTPRYLIKTRGQQVTLSCSPISGHRSVSWYQQTPGQGLQFLFEYFSETQRNKGNFPGRFSGRQFSNSRSEMNVSTLELGDSALYLCASSFSGGGAPETQYFGPGTRLLVL.

The chain employs TRBV15 and TRBJ2-7, with 9 nucleotides matching TRBD2. V was clipped by 1 base and J by 5 bases; unmatched bases: 9. This CDR3 spans 16 amino acids. CDR1 LNHNV and CDR2 YYDKDF come from the germline V gene (reference sequence). DNA of the CDR3: TGTGCCACCAGCAGAGCTCCGAGCGGGGGGATCAACGAGCAGTACTTC. Translation gives CATSRAPSGGINEQYF.

The chain employs TRBV6-1 and TRBJ2-1; 7 positions match TRBD1. Unmatched junction bases numbered 7, after V lost 6 bases and J lost 2 bases. The CDR3 covers 15 residues. Per the germline V gene, CDR1 is MNHNS and CDR2 is SASEGT. The CDR3 here is CASRVDRVPYNEQFF. DNA for the CDR3: TGTGCCAGCAGGGTAGACAGGGTACCCTACAATGAGCAGTTCTTC.

CDR3 coding DNA: TGTGCCATCAAAGTGGCGGGGGGGCCGCAAGATACGCAGTATTTT. It specifies CAIKVAGGPQDTQYF. The chain links TRBV10-3 to TRBJ2-3, with 9 positions matching TRBD2. Trimming removed 7 bases from V and 5 bases from J; junction bases left unmatched: 10. The CDR3 runs 15 residues. Per germline, CDR1 ENHRY and CDR2 SYGVKD.

The genes are TRBV5-8 and TRBJ1-2; 9 bases fit TRBD1. The CDR3 runs to 13 residues. Germline V gene data show CDR1 as SGHTS and CDR2 as YDEGEE. Trimming cost V 4 bases and J 4 bases; bases outside gene matches: 2. The DNA of the CDR3 is TGTGCCAGCAGCCGACAGGGGGTCTATGGCTACACCTTC. It encodes CASSRQGVYGYTF. The whole variable domain, remainder taken from reference TRBV5-8 and TRBJ1-2, is EAGVTQSPTHLIKTRGQQATLRCSPISGHTSVYWYQQALGLGLQFLLWYDEGEERNRGNFPPRFSGRQFPNYSSELNVNALELEDSALYLCASSRQGVYGYTFGSGTRLTVV.